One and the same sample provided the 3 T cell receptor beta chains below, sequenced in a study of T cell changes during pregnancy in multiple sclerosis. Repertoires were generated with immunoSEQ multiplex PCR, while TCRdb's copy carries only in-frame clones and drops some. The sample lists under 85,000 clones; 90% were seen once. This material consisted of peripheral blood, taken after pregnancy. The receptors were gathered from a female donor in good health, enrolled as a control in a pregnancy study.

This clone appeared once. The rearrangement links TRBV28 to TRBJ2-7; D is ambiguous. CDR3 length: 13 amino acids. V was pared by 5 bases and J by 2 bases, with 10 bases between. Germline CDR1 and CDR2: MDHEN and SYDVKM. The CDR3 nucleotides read TGTGCCAGCAGTGAGACACCTACCTACGAGCAGTACTTC. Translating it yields CASSETPTYEQYF.

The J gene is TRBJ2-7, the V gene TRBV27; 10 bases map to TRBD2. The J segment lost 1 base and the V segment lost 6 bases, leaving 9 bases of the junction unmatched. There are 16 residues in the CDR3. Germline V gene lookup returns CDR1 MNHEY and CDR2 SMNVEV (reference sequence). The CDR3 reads CASSLAGDHHSYEQYF. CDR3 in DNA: TGTGCCAGCAGCCTAGCGGGGGACCACCATTCCTACGAGCAGTACTTC.

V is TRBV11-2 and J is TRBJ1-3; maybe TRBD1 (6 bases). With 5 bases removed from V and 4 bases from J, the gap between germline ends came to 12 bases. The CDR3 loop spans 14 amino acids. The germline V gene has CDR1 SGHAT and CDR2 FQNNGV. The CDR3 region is CASSAGGNGNTIYF. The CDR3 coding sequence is TGTGCCAGCAGCGCGGGGGGCAACGGAAACACCATATATTTT.